Presented here are 18 T cell receptor beta chains from one specimen sequenced in a study of shared clonotypes between healthy human individuals. Clones were sequenced by immunoSEQ multiplex PCR, and TCRdb holds only the in-frame ones, with some missing. Counted here are 550,000 to 850,000 clones, over 55% occurring once; the ten biggest clones make up more than 1.5%. Material: memory CD4+ T cells sorted from blood. Indicated subset: CD45RA-negative fraction. The receptors derive from a woman aged 30 to 39 in good health.

The chain uses TRBV29-1 and TRBJ2-3; D might be TRBD2 (6 bases). Trimming removed 8 bases from V and 2 bases from J, with 20 bases in between. Germline lookup yields CDR1 SQVTM and CDR2 ANQGSEA. The CDR3 totals 15 residues. Written as DNA, the CDR3 is TGCAGCACCGCGGGACTTCCATTTTCCACAGATACGCAGTATTTT. Its translation: CSTAGLPFSTDTQYF.

A single count supports this clone. The CDR3 region has the DNA TGCAGCGCTTACAGCAGCTCCTACGAGCAGTACTTC. Translating gives CSAYSSSYEQYF. This rearrangement joins TRBV29-1 to TRBJ2-7; D unresolved. The CDR3 contains 12 residues. The V gene's germline CDR1 is SQVTM and CDR2 ANQGSEA. V was shortened by 7 bases and J by 0 bases, with 10 bases between the two germline ends.

The CDR3 DNA follows: TGTGCCAGTAGTATGGTGCGATCCCAAGAGACCCAGTACTTC. This encodes CASSMVRSQETQYF. The chain has TRBV19 and TRBJ2-5; D not certain. Germline V lookup: CDR1 LNHDA, CDR2 SQIVND (reference sequence). There are 14 residues in the CDR3. The V end lost 3 bases, the J end lost 1 base, and 9 bases lay between the germline ends. Full variable domain (remainder filled in from reference TRBV19 and TRBJ2-5): DGGITQSPKYLFRKEGQNVTLSCEQNLNHDAMYWYRQDPGQGLRLIYYSQIVNDFQKGDIAEGYSVSREKKESFPLTVTSAQKNPTAFYLCASSMVRSQETQYFGPGTRLLVL.

This clone was picked up a small number of times. The chain is built from TRBV7-9 and TRBJ2-7, with D unclear. Germline V CDR1 and CDR2: SEHNR, FQNEAQ (reference sequence). The CDR3 has 11 residues. Trimming stripped 2 bases from V and 4 bases from J, with 3 bases between. The CDR3 loop is CASSLRYEQYF. The CDR3 DNA reads TGTGCCAGCAGCTTACGGTACGAGCAGTACTTC.

This clone has only a few counts. The chain employs TRBV30 and TRBJ2-4, with unresolved D. Trimming stripped 5 bases from V and 0 bases from J, with 5 bases between. Per germline, CDR1 GTSNPN and CDR2 SVGIG (reference sequence). The CDR3 runs 12 residues. CDR3: CAWGIAKNIQYF. Here the CDR3 DNA reads TGTGCCTGGGGGATAGCCAAAAACATTCAGTACTTC.

The V and J genes are TRBV27 and TRBJ1-2; no reliable D call. The CDR3 loop spans 13 amino acids. Germline V gene data show CDR1 as MNHEY and CDR2 as SMNVEV (reference sequence). V was trimmed by 5 bases and J by 8 bases, leaving 15 bases between them. CDR3: CASSNDPAYGYTF. DNA of the CDR3: TGTGCCAGCAGTAACGACCCAGCCTACGGCTACACCTTC.

The J gene is TRBJ2-7, the V gene TRBV11-2; D not certain. The germline V and J ends were trimmed by 4 bases and 9 bases, with 16 bases remaining between them. The length of the CDR3 is 13 residues. From germline, CDR1 is SGHAT and CDR2 FQNNGV. The CDR3 is CASSSGEDLWQYF. CDR3 DNA sequence: TGTGCCAGCAGCTCGGGTGAAGACCTCTGGCAGTACTTC.

This chain links TRBV28 with TRBJ1-1, with D perhaps TRBD1 (5 bases). This CDR3 spans 13 amino acids. Germline V gene sequence: CDR1 MDHEN, CDR2 SYDVKM. V dropped 6 bases and J dropped 10 bases, with 18 bases sitting between them. Here the CDR3 DNA reads TGTGCCAGCAGCCCCCCGGGCGCGGGGGGAGCTTTCTTT. It specifies CASSPPGAGGAFF.

The rearrangement uses TRBV5-4 and TRBJ1-2; a weak D match, TRBD1 (6 bases). The CDR3 covers 14 residues. The V and J ends lost 6 bases and 7 bases respectively, with 19 bases between them. Germline V gene sequence: CDR1 SGHNT, CDR2 YYREEE (reference sequence). CDR3 in DNA: TGTGCCAGCAATTCCGGGGGCGCGATCACTGGCTACACCTTC. Residues: CASNSGGAITGYTF.

The rearrangement joins TRBV2 to TRBJ2-6; 13 nucleotides agree with TRBD2. Germline-derived CDR1 and CDR2 are SNHLY and FYNNEI. V lost 2 bases and J lost 0; bases outside the gene matches: 4. The CDR3 contains 19 residues. CDR3 DNA: TGTGCCAGCAGTGAAAGGACTAGCGGGAGTGTCTCTGGGGCCAACGTCCTGACTTTC. This codes for CASSERTSGSVSGANVLTF.

The gene calls are TRBV7-2 and TRBJ2-7, with D perhaps given as TRBD1 or TRBD2 (5 bases each). V was cut by 0 bases and J by 0 bases, with 12 bases left in between. The CDR3 totals 16 residues. The germline V gene has CDR1 SGHTA and CDR2 FQGNSA. CDR3 in DNA: TGTGCCAGCAGCTTAGCCGAGGGGCTGAGCTCCTACGAGCAGTACTTC. It codes for CASSLAEGLSSYEQYF.

The chain is built from TRBV2 and TRBJ1-4, with TRBD1 matching 9 bases. Germline-derived CDR1 and CDR2 are SNHLY and FYNNEI. After removal of 7 bases from V and 11 bases from J, the junction contained 14 bases not matched to a gene. This CDR3 comprises 15 residues. CDR3 sequence reads: CASTGQGRAGGKLFF. The CDR3 DNA reads TGTGCCAGCACCGGACAGGGGAGGGCAGGGGGGAAACTGTTTTTT.

The chain joins TRBV7-3 to TRBJ2-5; no definite D call. V dropped 0 bases and J dropped 3 bases, with 5 bases sitting between them. Germline loops: CDR1 SGHTA, CDR2 FQGTGA. The CDR3 sequence is 13 residues long. The CDR3 region is CASSLTIEETQYF. The CDR3 DNA is TGTGCCAGCAGCTTAACAATAGAAGAGACCCAGTACTTC.

For the CDR3, the DNA is TGTGCCAGCAACTGGGACAACTATGGCTACACCTTC. This translates into CASNWDNYGYTF. The chain has TRBV2 and TRBJ1-2; tentative D call: TRBD1 (5 bases). Germline V lookup: CDR1 SNHLY, CDR2 FYNNEI. The CDR3 has 12 amino acids. With 7 bases removed from V and 2 bases from J, the gap between germline ends came to 8 bases.

The sample holds a few counts of this clone. This chain joins TRBV5-4 and TRBJ2-3; 11 positions match TRBD2. Germline CDR1 is SGHNT and CDR2 is YYREEE (reference sequence). Germline trimming cut 3 bases from V and 2 bases from J; bases unmatched to any gene: 5. The CDR3 is 16 amino acids. CDR3 nucleotide sequence: TGTGCCAGCAGCTCCTGGGGACTAGCGGTCACAGATACGCAGTATTTT. Its translation is CASSSWGLAVTDTQYF.

The chain joins TRBV5-1 to TRBJ1-5, with 7 bases aligning to TRBD1. Germline lookup yields CDR1 SGHRS and CDR2 YFSETQ. After removal of 4 bases from V and 0 bases from J, the junction contained 13 bases not matched to a gene. This CDR3 has 18 residues. The CDR3 region is CASSPGTGDSFSNQPQHF. The CDR3 DNA follows: TGCGCCAGCAGCCCGGGTACAGGGGATTCGTTTAGCAATCAGCCCCAGCATTTT.

The chain has TRBV4-1 and TRBJ2-1; TRBD2 is a possible D gene (6 bases). The length of the CDR3 is 16 residues. V was trimmed by 1 base and J by 2 bases, leaving 12 bases between them. Germline CDR1 reads MGHRA; CDR2 reads YSYEKL. Here the CDR3 DNA reads TGCGCCAGCAGCCAAGCGATTAGCGGACCCTACAATGAGCAGTTCTTC. It yields the protein CASSQAISGPYNEQFF.

Concerning this clone itself: A much more abundant neighbour one base away suggests this may be a read error. This sample includes further DNA sequences coding for the same CDR3. This chain links TRBV7-3 with TRBJ1-1; TRBD1 matches at 8 bases. The CDR3 covers 13 residues. CDR1 SGHTA and CDR2 FQGTGA come from the germline V gene. The J segment lost 5 bases and the V segment lost 4 bases, leaving 3 bases of the junction unmatched. The CDR3 reads CASSSQGDTEAFF. The CDR3 region has the DNA TGTGCCAGCAGCTCACAGGGGGATACTGAAGCTTTCTTT.